Listed below are T cell receptor beta chains from one sample, sequenced in a study of blood T cell repertoires in COVID-19. Assay: immunoSEQ multiplex PCR; the TCRdb copy retains only in-frame clones and omits some. The sample lists about 440,000 clones, about 91% seen once, with roughly 13% in the top ten. The specimen sequenced was peripheral blood. The receptors were sampled from a woman between 50 and 59 years old with COVID-19, enrolled during active disease. Both conserved end residues are part of each CDR3. The D gene is left open where the match is weak.

J	D	V	DNA	CDR3
TRBJ1-5	.	TRBV28	TGTGCCAGCAGTTTGGGCGGGGGCTCTCCCCAGCATTTT	CASSLGGGSPQHF
TRBJ1-3	.	TRBV5-1	TGCGCCAGCAGCTTGGCCGCGGACATCTCTGGAAACACCATATATTTT	CASSLAADISGNTIYF
TRBJ1-2	TRBD1	TRBV5-1	TGCGCCAGCAGTGCCGGGACAGGGGTCGGCGGCTATGGCTACACCTTC	CASSAGTGVGGYGYTF
TRBJ1-5	TRBD1	TRBV6-5	TGTGCCAGCCGCTCAGGGGGCCTAGGTAGTCAGCCCCAGCATTTT	CASRSGGLGSQPQHF
TRBJ1-2	TRBD1	TRBV5-4	TGTGCCAGCAGCTTTTCAAGGACAGGGGGTTACACCTTC	CASSFSRTGGYTF
TRBJ1-2	.	TRBV30	TGTGCCTGGAGTGCGTGGGGAGGGGTCGGCTACACCTTC	CAWSAWGGVGYTF
TRBJ1-2	.	TRBV23-1	TGCGCCAGCAGTCAATCGAACAGGGCGGTTGGCTACACCTTC	CASSQSNRAVGYTF
TRBJ2-1	.	TRBV24-1	TGTGCCACCCGGGGGAGCTCCTACAATGAGCAGTTCTTC	CATRGSSYNEQFF
TRBJ1-6	.	TRBV9	TGTGCCAGCAGCGGAGAGGGTTCACCCCTCCACTTT	CASSGEGSPLHF
TRBJ1-4	.	TRBV11-2	TGTGCCAGCAGTTCGTCAGGGGAAGGTGAAAAACTGTTTTTT	CASSSSGEGEKLFF
TRBJ2-7	.	TRBV29-1	TGCAGCGTTCGAACAGAGTCCTACGAGCAGTACTTC	CSVRTESYEQYF
TRBJ1-6	.	TRBV28	TGTGCCATTACGGCCAGGGCTTCAAATTCACCCCTCCACTTT	CAITARASNSPLHF
TRBJ1-4	.	TRBV6-5	TGTGCCAGCAGGACGTCGGGAAGAGAAAAACTGTTTTTT	CASRTSGREKLFF